The TCR beta chain described here comes from a study of blood T cell repertoires in COVID-19. Patients from Seattle were sampled longitudinally, starting during active infection. Authors' processing steps: Nucleated cell number was recorded as an estimate derived from reference gene primer amplification. Sequenced by immunoSEQ multiplex PCR; TCRdb stores in-frame clones only, minus some. V and J calls and clone size are given by that table; D and trimming were obtained from the DNA. The table shows about 48,000 clones, with 85% to 90% occurring only once. Sequencing used peripheral blood. The clonotype originates from a woman at least 80 years old with COVID-19, enrolled during active disease.

The chain's CDR3 is CASSARHRMNTEAFF. In DNA form, the CDR3 reads TGTGCCAGTAGTGCCCGACACCGTATGAACACTGAAGCTTTCTTT. The rearrangement uses TRBV19 and TRBJ1-1; D is unclear. V lost 5 bases and J lost 0, with 13 bases in between. Germline V CDR1 and CDR2: LNHDA, SQIVND (reference sequence). The length of the CDR3 is 15 residues.